This TCR beta chain was documented in a study of identical twins. CDR3 length equals 14 residues. V shed 0 bases and J shed 2 bases, with 8 bases lying between them. Per germline, CDR1 LGHNA and CDR2 YNFKEQ. Details on this clonotype: Its specificity is not known.

Template switching added a universal primer site, and cDNA bore unique molecular identifiers. One entry per CDR3 protein, called by TCRdb with MiXCR from the 5' RACE reads. Of about 690,000 distinct CDR3 sequences detected, roughly 6.2% appear once; the ten largest clones hold around 1.7%. Study-wide results and caveats: Out-of-frame alpha sequences shared by twins were enriched for low generation probability. Models, which agreed with sharing between unrelated individuals, nonetheless underestimated the out-of-frame TCR alpha sharing seen in monozygotic twins. Fewer insertions marked abundant cord blood beta clonotypes; young adult naive trended weakly, memory not at all.

Sequencing input: naive T cells sorted from blood. The source is a young man in good health. The chain combines TRBV4-2 with TRBJ2-7, with D uncertain. CDR3: CASSQDHQAYEQYF. The DNA for the CDR3 is TGTGCCAGCAGCCAAGATCATCAAGCCTACGAGCAGTACTTC.